Included here is one T cell receptor (beta chain) sequence, with context. What it recognizes is unknown. These data belong to a study of response to subunit inactivated influenza vaccine. Study-level findings and limits: The authors proposed limited new T cell recruitment per seasonal influenza vaccination.

Per the germline V gene, CDR1 is MDHEN and CDR2 is SYDVKM. The CDR3 is 17 residues long. After removal of 5 bases from V and 0 bases from J, the junction contained 7 bases not matched to a gene. TCRdb itself ran the RT-PCR reads through MiXCR, one entry per CDR3 protein. The table has some 480,000 distinct CDR3 sequences, approximately 11% seen once. This clonotype was sampled from a man aged 45-65 years who received an inactivated influenza vaccine. The chain employs TRBV28 and TRBJ2-6; 7 bases agree with TRBD1. Sequenced material: PBMCs from blood, taken 40 to 50 days after vaccination. CDR3 nucleotides: TGTGCCAGCAGTCCCTGGGACAGCCCCTCTGGGGCCAACGTCCTGACTTTC. Translation: CASSPWDSPSGANVLTF.